This is a list of T cell receptor beta chains from one sample in a study of cytomegalovirus exposure and HLA in healthy donors. Profiled with immunoSEQ multiplex PCR; TCRdb holds only in-frame clones, not every one. The sample shows tens of thousands of clones, 90% to 97% of them seen only once. Sequences were obtained from PBMCs. Source of these receptors: a man aged 18 to 35 in good health and CMV-seropositive. Both conserved end residues are part of each CDR3. A D gene is named only where the DNA matches it firmly. The size of a clone is reported for some rows only, either as once, few or many, or as a class for expanded clones.

V	D	size	length	J	DNA	CDR3
TRBV18	-	-	16	TRBJ2-2	TGTGCCAGCTCACCGGTAATGCCGGGGGGCTACGGGGAGCTGTTTTTT	CASSPVMPGGYGELFF
TRBV27	TRBD1	-	17	TRBJ1-2	TGTGCCAGCACCCCGAGCTCCCGGACAGGGGAGAACTATGGCTACACCTTC	CASTPSSRTGENYGYTF
TRBV19	TRBD1	-	18	TRBJ1-1	TGTGCCAGTAGTAGGGGACAGGGGCCGCGGGTGATGATCACTGAAGCTTTCTTT	CASSRGQGPRVMITEAFF
TRBV28	TRBD2	-	15	TRBJ2-7	TGTGCCAGCAGCCTCCCTGGACTAGTGTCCTACGAGCAGTACTTC	CASSLPGLVSYEQYF
TRBV11-3	TRBD2	-	19	TRBJ2-1	TGTGCCAGCAGCTTAGGGGGGCTAGCGGGAGTATTCGGCTACAATGAGCAGTTCTTC	CASSLGGLAGVFGYNEQFF
TRBV19	TRBD1	-	15	TRBJ1-5	TGTGCCAGTAGCTTACAGGGGTTTAGCAATCAGCCCCAGCATTTT	CASSLQGFSNQPQHF
TRBV27	-	-	14	TRBJ2-7	TGTGCCAGCAGTTTGTGGAGGTTTCCCTACGAGCAGTACTTC	CASSLWRFPYEQYF
TRBV10-2	TRBD2	-	14	TRBJ2-1	TGCGCCAGCGGGGAGGGAATCTCCTACAATGAGCAGTTCTTC	CASGEGISYNEQFF
TRBV7-8	-	-	13	TRBJ1-2	TGTGCCAGCAGCTTAGGACGGAGCTATGGCTACACCTTC	CASSLGRSYGYTF
TRBV7-9	-	once	15	TRBJ1-4	TGTGCCAGCAGACGGGACGGGACATCCGGCGAAAAACTGTTTTTT	CASRRDGTSGEKLFF
TRBV4-1	TRBD1	-	15	TRBJ1-5	TGCGCCAGCAGCCACCCGGGACAGGCAAATCAGCCCCAGCATTTT	CASSHPGQANQPQHF
TRBV5-1	-	-	16	TRBJ1-3	TGCGCCAGCAGCTCGGGGGGGAGGATCTCTGGAAACACCATATATTTT	CASSSGGRISGNTIYF
TRBV2	-	few	13	TRBJ2-7	TGTGCCAGCAGCCGGGACACTTTGTCAGTGCAGTACTTC	CASSRDTLSVQYF
TRBV4-1	TRBD1	-	17	TRBJ2-2	TGCGCCAGCAGCCGGAGGAGGGGACAGGGTAGGGCCGGGGAGCTGTTTTTT	CASSRRRGQGRAGELFF
TRBV7-2	-	-	15	TRBJ1-3	TGTGCCAGCAGCTTAGGCCAGGGGACTGGAAACACCATATATTTT	CASSLGQGTGNTIYF
TRBV13	-	-	11	TRBJ2-1	TGTGCCAGCAGCTTAGCGTTTGAGCAGTTCTTC	CASSLAFEQFF
TRBV5-1	-	once	13	TRBJ2-5	TGCGCCAGCAGCCCATCCGCGGGAGAGACCCAGTACTTC	CASSPSAGETQYF
TRBV30	-	-	15	TRBJ2-1	TGTGCCTGGAGTCCCGGGATGGGTTCCTACAATGAGCAGTTCTTC	CAWSPGMGSYNEQFF
TRBV5-6	-	-	15	TRBJ2-1	TGTGCCAGCAGCTTCTGGGCAGGGAGGTCCAATGAGCAGTTCTTC	CASSFWAGRSNEQFF
TRBV19	-	-	13	TRBJ2-5	TGTGCCAGTAGTATAAACAGCCAAGAGACCCAGTACTTC	CASSINSQETQYF
TRBV28	-	-	14	TRBJ2-3	TGTGCCAGCAGTTTATCCCGGGACACAGATACGCAGTATTTT	CASSLSRDTDTQYF
TRBV19	-	-	13	TRBJ2-7	TGTGCCAGTAGTATATCTCCGGGTTACGAGCAGTACTTC	CASSISPGYEQYF
TRBV20-1	-	-	10	TRBJ2-1	TGCAGTGCTAGTAAAAATGAGCAGTTCTTC	CSASKNEQFF
TRBV4-2	-	-	17	TRBJ2-6	TGTGCCAGCAGCCCTTCGCATACAGGGTCCGGGGCCAACGTCCTGACTTTC	CASSPSHTGSGANVLTF
TRBV2	-	-	12	TRBJ2-1	TGTGCCAGCAACGGGATCTACAATGAGCAGTTCTTC	CASNGIYNEQFF
TRBV10-1	TRBD2	-	13	TRBJ2-7	TGCGCCAGCTCCTCAAGCGGGACTTCCGAGCAGTACTTC	CASSSSGTSEQYF
TRBV5-1	TRBD2	-	14	TRBJ2-7	TGCGCCAGCAGGGTGGAAGCGGGATTCGACGAGCAGTACTTC	CASRVEAGFDEQYF
TRBV30	-	once	11	TRBJ1-4	TGTGCCTGGACCGAGGGAGAAAAACTGTTTTTT	CAWTEGEKLFF
TRBV6-1	TRBD1	-	15	TRBJ2-1	TGTGCCAGCAAAGTAGGACAGGGTTCCTACAATGAGCAGTTCTTC	CASKVGQGSYNEQFF
TRBV27	TRBD2	-	17	TRBJ2-2	TGTGCCAGCAGTTCTCCGGGACTAGCGGGAGCGAGCGGGGAGCTGTTTTTT	CASSSPGLAGASGELFF
TRBV6-6	TRBD1	-	16	TRBJ1-5	TGTGCCAGCAGTTTCCCCCGCGGACAGGTCAATCAGCCCCAGCATTTT	CASSFPRGQVNQPQHF
TRBV10-2	TRBD1	-	12	TRBJ1-5	TGCGCCACGAGGACAGGTGGTCAGCCCCAGCATTTT	CATRTGGQPQHF
TRBV15	-	-	16	TRBJ2-1	TGTGCCACCAGCAGAAGCGCTAGGCGGGGTAACAATGAGCAGTTCTTC	CATSRSARRGNNEQFF
TRBV27	-	-	16	TRBJ1-1	TGTGCCAGCAGTTCCCGCCCGAGGACTTTGAACACTGAAGCTTTCTTT	CASSSRPRTLNTEAFF
TRBV7-9	TRBD2	once	14	TRBJ2-1	TGTGCCAGCAGCAGGAGCGGGAGTGGGAATGAGCAGTTCTTC	CASSRSGSGNEQFF
TRBV9	-	-	13	TRBJ1-2	TGTGCCGCCTCGGGGGTCTCTAACTATGGCTACACCTTC	CAASGVSNYGYTF
TRBV6-5	-	-	15	TRBJ1-2	TGTGCCAGCAGTTACTCTACTCAGGCCAGGGTAGGCTACACCTTC	CASSYSTQARVGYTF
TRBV7-9	TRBD2	-	14	TRBJ2-7	TGTGCCAGCAGTCGGACTAGCGGTGGCTACGAGCAGTACTTC	CASSRTSGGYEQYF
TRBV13	TRBD2	-	16	TRBJ2-1	TGTGCCAGCAGCAACCGAGGGCTAGCGGGAGAGGGTGAGCAGTTCTTC	CASSNRGLAGEGEQFF
TRBV5-1	TRBD1	once	12	TRBJ2-7	TGCGCCAGCAGCTTGGGGGACAGCGAGCAGTACTTC	CASSLGDSEQYF